The 3 T cell receptor beta chains below all came from one sample that was sequenced in a study of T-cell memory formation after mild COVID-19 (dated by TCRdb to about 2021). The library was built by means of 5' RACE. Data came from an Illumina NovaSeq 6000. In TCRdb, the public reads were trimmed at Q25 with fastp and aligned with MiXCR, with productive beta chains retained. A single entry per CDR3 protein holds the most common genes and DNA from its merged rows. The sample table contains hundreds of thousands of distinct CDR3 sequences; only one count was recorded for about a quarter of them. The leading ten clones occupy around 14% of the sample. Sequences were obtained from PBMCs or a T cell subset sorted from them (not recorded which). Receptors originate from an adult woman who had mild COVID-19 (a few samples of this study predate the infection). The sample titles of this study are shuffled in the database, so cell type and time point are left out; the donor was told from shared clones.

In this sample, this clonotype turned up a few times. This chain joins TRBV5-1 and TRBJ1-1, with D unresolved. This CDR3 comprises 13 residues. Germline V CDR1 and CDR2: SGHRS, YFSETQ. V was pared by 5 bases and J by 0 bases, with 8 bases between. The CDR3 loop reads CASRETMNTEAFF. The DNA of the CDR3 is TGCGCCAGCAGGGAGACCATGAACACTGAAGCTTTCTTT.

This sequence joins TRBV24-1 and TRBJ2-3, with TRBD2 matching 9 bases. The germline V gene encodes CDR1 KGHDR and CDR2 SFDVKD. The trim removed 0 bases at V and 0 bases at J, leaving 12 bases unmatched. This CDR3 region has 20 residues. The CDR3 bases are TGTGCCACCAGTGATTTGCAGGGCCTTAGCGGGGGCCTTAGCACAGATACGCAGTATTTT. This codes for CATSDLQGLSGGLSTDTQYF.

This clonotype was counted ten times or more. V usage is TRBV11-2 and J usage is TRBJ1-1; maybe TRBD1 (6 bases). This CDR3 is built from 13 residues. CDR1 is SGHAT and CDR2 is FQNNGV in the germline V gene. The V end lost 1 base, the J end lost 4 bases, and 7 bases lay between the germline ends. The CDR3 coding sequence is TGTGCCAGCAGCTTAGTAGGGGGCACTGAAGCTTTCTTT. Its protein is CASSLVGGTEAFF.